The present TCR beta chain was sequenced within a study of T-cell memory formation after mild COVID-19. Background on the study: For the most part, TCR clusters were specific to one donor.

Trimming took off 1 base at V and 0 bases at J, with 7 bases between the two ends. Germline values: CDR1 SGHVS, CDR2 FQNEAQ. The CDR3 runs 15 residues. For this clonotype: Antigen unknown.

Constant-segment-primed 5'RACE gave TCR alpha and TCR beta cDNA libraries with sample barcodes and UMIs. Using its own MiXCR run on the 5' RACE reads, TCRdb lists one record per CDR3 protein. The repertoire includes about 470,000 distinct CDR3 sequences, roughly 18% of them detected once, and 9% to 15% sits in the top ten. Study outcomes and limitations: Chiefly within CM and EM were the contracting CD4+ clones; CD8+ ones were within EMRA. Memory sampled before infection contained some responding clones, suggesting cross-reactive memory joined.

The sample consisted of PBMCs or a T cell subset sorted from them (not recorded which). This clonotype was obtained from an adult woman who had mild COVID-19 (a few samples of this study predate the infection). Cell type and time point are not known. This chain uses TRBV7-8 with TRBJ2-1; maybe TRBD2 (5 bases). CDR3: CASSLVAISYNEQFF. The CDR3 DNA reads as TGTGCCAGCAGCTTAGTAGCGATCTCCTACAATGAGCAGTTCTTC. Supplemented by reference TRBV7-8 and TRBJ2-1, the full variable domain reads GAGVSQSPRYKVAKRGQDVALRCDPISGHVSLFWYQQALGQGPEFLTYFQNEAQLDKSGLPSDRFFAERPEGSVSTLKIQRTQQEDSAVYLCASSLVAISYNEQFFGPGTRLTVL.